The source of this T cell receptor beta chain is a study of T cell responses to AZD1222 COVID-19 vaccine. Points from the study as a whole: Rises in breadth and depth of Spike-specific TCRs came after two AZD1222 doses. Spike was spanned by vaccine-associated CD4 TCRs, with dominance at 160-218 and 743-854. Repertoires were obtained solely post-peak T cell response.

As for this clone: No antigen is known for it.

The table came from immunoSEQ multiplex PCR; TCRdb's copy has only in-frame clones and leaves some out. Here the sample spans around 96,000 clones, about 86% being singletons. Germline assignment: CDR1 SGHTA and CDR2 FQGNSA. The CDR3 covers 16 residues. Trimming stripped 1 base from V and 4 bases from J, with 16 bases between. Second-dose schedules of about 4 or about 12 weeks were combined. The chain combines TRBV7-2 with TRBJ1-2; possibly TRBD1 for D (6 bases). Here the sequenced sample was peripheral blood, taken 28 days after the second AZD1222 dose. This TCR was sampled from an adult who received the AZD1222 COVID-19 vaccine. In DNA, the CDR3 is TGTGCCAGCAGCTTAGGCGGGGGGCGCTCCGGCTATGGCTACACCTTC. Its translation: CASSLGGGRSGYGYTF.